These T cell receptor beta chains were read from a single sample in a study of T cells in Graves' hyperthyroidism and ophthalmopathy. TCRdb re-analysed the multiplex PCR reads in MiXCR, keeping a single row per CDR3 protein. The sample lists 400,000 to 600,000 distinct CDR3 sequences; around 15% were seen once. The material sequenced was blood. The receptor set was obtained from a woman between 25 and 40 years old with Graves' ophthalmopathy. CDR3s include the opening cysteine and the closing phenylalanine or tryptophan. The D gene is left open where the match is weak. Rows give clone size only sometimes, using once, few, many, or a class for an expanded clone.

>TRBV20-1|TRBD1|15|TRBJ2-7|NA
TGCAGTGCTAGCGCTCTTGGGACAGACTCCTACGAGCAGTACTTC
CSASALGTDSYEQYF
>TRBV28|TRBD2|15|TRBJ2-1|many
TGTGCCAGCAGTTTATTCGGGGGGGCGCGAGGTGAGCAGTTCTTC
CASSLFGGARGEQFF
>TRBV6-2/TRBV6-3|TRBD2|15|TRBJ2-1|many
TGTGCCAGCAGTCGACCCGGACTAGCCCACAATGAGCAGTTCTTC
CASSRPGLAHNEQFF
>TRBV5-1|TRBD2|16|TRBJ2-2|NA
TGCGCCAGCAGCTTGGAGGGACTAGCGGGAACCGGGGAGCTGTTTTTT
CASSLEGLAGTGELFF
>TRBV12-3/TRBV12-4|TRBD1|13|TRBJ1-2|many
TGTGCCAGCAGTTTACAGGGGGCGAGGGGCTACACCTTC
CASSLQGARGYTF
>TRBV9|NA|14|TRBJ2-5|NA
TGTGCCAGCAGCCCCCGGACTGCGGGGGAGACCCAGTACTTC
CASSPRTAGETQYF
>TRBV6-1|NA|11|TRBJ2-3|few
TGTGCCAGCACCCTAGGAGATACGCAGTATTTT
CASTLGDTQYF
>TRBV12-3/TRBV12-4|TRBD1|20|TRBJ2-1|NA
TGTGCCAGCAGTCTAGAGGGGGCCTCAACAGGGAGTAGCTCCTACAATGAGCAGTTCTTC
CASSLEGASTGSSSYNEQFF
>TRBV27|NA|16|TRBJ2-5|NA
TGTGCCAGCGCCCCGAGGTTGGGACACGAAGATGGGACCCAGTACTTC
CASAPRLGHEDGTQYF
>TRBV11-1|NA|14|TRBJ2-2|NA
TGTGCCAGCAGCCCTGTACGGGGCGGCGGGGAGCTGCTTTTT
CASSPVRGGGELLF
>TRBV10-3|TRBD1|13|TRBJ1-1|few
TGTGCCATCAGTTTCGACAGGGTCACTGAAGCTTTCTTT
CAISFDRVTEAFF
>TRBV20-1|NA|12|TRBJ1-1|NA
TGCAGTGCTAGATTCACGGGAACTGAAGCTTTCTTT
CSARFTGTEAFF
>TRBV24-1|NA|14|TRBJ2-7|few
TGTGCCACCAGTGATCCGGACGGATCCTACGAGCAGTACTTC
CATSDPDGSYEQYF
>TRBV5-5|TRBD2|18|TRBJ2-1|many
TGTGCCAGCAGCTTGAGCCCAACTAGCGGGAGGGAATATAATGAGCAGTTCTTC
CASSLSPTSGREYNEQFF
>TRBV7-2|TRBD2|14|TRBJ2-7|many
TGTGCCAGCAGCAATAGCGGGGTCTCCTACGAGCAGTACTTC
CASSNSGVSYEQYF
>TRBV10-3|NA|13|TRBJ2-1|NA
TGTGCCATCAGTGATTCATCCGGGGATGAGCAGTTCTTC
CAISDSSGDEQFF
>TRBV28|TRBD2|16|TRBJ2-7|many
TGTGCCAGCAGTCCCTTAAGTCGGGGGAGGGCGAACGAGCAGTACTTC
CASSPLSRGRANEQYF
>TRBV6-2/TRBV6-3|NA|14|TRBJ2-1|NA
TGTGCCAGCAGTAGTTATTTAGGGGACCTCTACCTGTTCTTC
CASSSYLGDLYLFF
>TRBV5-1|TRBD2|15|TRBJ2-3|many
TGCGCCAGCAGCTCTTTCGCGGGAGCCACAGATACGCAGTATTTT
CASSSFAGATDTQYF
>TRBV6-1|TRBD2|15|TRBJ2-1|once
TGTGCCAGCAGTACGGGACTAGCGGGAGTAAGTGAGCAGTTCTTC
CASSTGLAGVSEQFF
>TRBV5-1|TRBD2|17|TRBJ2-7|NA
TGCGCCAGCAGTGAAGGACTAGCGGGGGTAAAAGCCTACGAGCAGTACTTC
CASSEGLAGVKAYEQYF
>TRBV10-1|NA|13|TRBJ2-5|few
TGCGCCAGCAGTGAGGCAGGAGGGGAGACCCAGTACTTC
CASSEAGGETQYF
>TRBV20-1|TRBD2|16|TRBJ2-4|once
TGCAGTGCTGACGGACTAGCGGGAGGGCCCGGAAACATTCAGTACTTC
CSADGLAGGPGNIQYF
>TRBV10-3|TRBD1|13|TRBJ2-1|few
TGTGCCATCAGTGGCACAGGGGGCAATGAGCAGTTCTTC
CAISGTGGNEQFF
>TRBV3-1|NA|16|TRBJ2-1|many
TGTGCCAGCAGCCCCGAGCGGAGCCGCTCCTACAATGAGCAGTTCTTC
CASSPERSRSYNEQFF
>TRBV5-1|NA|15|TRBJ2-5|many
TGCGCCAGCAGCTTGGGGATAGGGCTGCGGGAGACCCAGTACTTC
CASSLGIGLRETQYF
>TRBV12-3/TRBV12-4|TRBD1|13|TRBJ2-7|NA
TGTGCCAGCAATGACAGGGTCTCCTACGAGCAGTACTTC
CASNDRVSYEQYF
>TRBV7-2|TRBD1|15|TRBJ2-1|NA
TGTGCCAGCAGCTTAGAGCGGGACAGGGTGAATGAGCAGTTCTTC
CASSLERDRVNEQFF
>TRBV12-5|TRBD2|18|TRBJ2-5|NA
TGTGCTAGTGGTCTGGACAGGGGGGTACTAGCGGGAGGGGAGACCCAGTACTTC
CASGLDRGVLAGGETQYF
>TRBV27|TRBD1|14|TRBJ1-1|many
TGTGCCAGCAGTCGAGGGGGCAGGAACACTGAAGCTTTCTTT
CASSRGGRNTEAFF
>TRBV4-3|TRBD1|15|TRBJ1-2|NA
TGCGCCAGCAGCCAAAGACAGGGGGCAACCTATGGCTACACCTTC
CASSQRQGATYGYTF
>TRBV28|NA|17|TRBJ1-5|NA
TGTGCCAGCAGTTTATCCCAGGGCCTTTGGGGCAATCAGCCCCAGCATTTT
CASSLSQGLWGNQPQHF
>TRBV6-5|TRBD2|13|TRBJ2-7|NA
TGTGCCAGCAGTTACATCCTAGCGGGCGCCTGGTACTTC
CASSYILAGAWYF
>TRBV11-2|TRBD1|13|TRBJ1-2|many
TGTGCCAGCAGCGTTCGACAGGGAAACGGCTACACCTTC
CASSVRQGNGYTF
>TRBV6-1|NA|14|TRBJ1-4|many
TGTGCCAGCAGTGAAAAGGACCATCGTGAAAAACTGTTTTTT
CASSEKDHREKLFF
>TRBV2|TRBD2|15|TRBJ2-1|many
TGTGCCAGCAGCAAGACTAGCGGGGCTAACAATGAGCAGTTCTTC
CASSKTSGANNEQFF
>TRBV7-2|TRBD2|16|TRBJ2-5|many
TGTGCCAGCAGCTGGGGACTAGCGGGAGGGCCGGAGACCCAGTACTTC
CASSWGLAGGPETQYF
>TRBV5-1|TRBD1|13|TRBJ2-7|many
TGCGCCAGCAGGAGGGACAGGGACTACGAGCAGTACTTC
CASRRDRDYEQYF
>TRBV12-3/TRBV12-4|NA|15|TRBJ2-1|many
TGTGCCAGCAGTCCCGGAGGAGGGCCTTACAATGAGCAGTTCTTC
CASSPGGGPYNEQFF
>TRBV4-2|TRBD2|19|TRBJ2-3|many
TGTGCCAGCAGCCGAGAACGAACTGGACTAGCGGGATTCACAGATACGCAGTATTTT
CASSRERTGLAGFTDTQYF
>TRBV7-2|TRBD2|15|TRBJ2-5|many
TGTGCCAGCAGCTTACTAGCGGGAGGTGCCGAGACCCAGTACTTC
CASSLLAGGAETQYF
>TRBV19|TRBD1|14|TRBJ1-2|NA
TGCCTATCGGGCGACGGCGACAGGGTGGGTGGCTACACCTTC
CLSGDGDRVGGYTF
>TRBV6-1|NA|15|TRBJ1-1|NA
TGTGCCAGCAGTCCAGGAACAGGGTGGAACACTGAAGCTTTCTTT
CASSPGTGWNTEAFF
>TRBV3-1|NA|12|TRBJ2-5|many
TGTGCCAGCAGCCAACGGGTAGAGACCCAGTACTTC
CASSQRVETQYF
>TRBV5-8|TRBD2|15|TRBJ2-1|NA
TGTGCCAGCAGCTTCGGGACTAGCGGGAGCAGTGAGCAGTTCTTC
CASSFGTSGSSEQFF
>TRBV4-3|TRBD1|15|TRBJ1-2|many
TGCGCCAGCAGCCAAGATGCGGGACAGGGCTATGGCTACACCTTC
CASSQDAGQGYGYTF
>TRBV7-2|NA|16|TRBJ2-2|many
TGTGCCAGCAGCTTAGAACTGCCAGGGGAGTCCGGGGAGCTGTTTTTT
CASSLELPGESGELFF
>TRBV2|NA|13|TRBJ1-1|many
TGTGCCAGCAGCTTCACAGGGACCACTGAAGCTTTCTTT
CASSFTGTTEAFF
>TRBV7-2|TRBD1|15|TRBJ2-7|many
TGTGCCAGCAGCATGATTGGGGGACAGCTGAACGAGCAGTACTTC
CASSMIGGQLNEQYF
>TRBV28|TRBD2|17|TRBJ2-7|many
TGTGCCAGCAGTTTATTAGGCGGGAGGGCCGGTATTTACGAGCAGTACTTC
CASSLLGGRAGIYEQYF